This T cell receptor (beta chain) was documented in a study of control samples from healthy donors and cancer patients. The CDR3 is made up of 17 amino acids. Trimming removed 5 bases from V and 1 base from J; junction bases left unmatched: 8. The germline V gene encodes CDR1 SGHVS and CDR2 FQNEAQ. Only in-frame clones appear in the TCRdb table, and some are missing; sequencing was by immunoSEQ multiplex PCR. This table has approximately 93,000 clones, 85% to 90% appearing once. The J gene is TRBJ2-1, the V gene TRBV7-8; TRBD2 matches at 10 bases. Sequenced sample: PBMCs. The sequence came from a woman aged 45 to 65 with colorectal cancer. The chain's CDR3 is CASSQRGGQSSYNEQFF. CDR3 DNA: TGTGCCAGCAGCCAGCGGGGGGGCCAATCGTCCTACAATGAGCAGTTCTTC.